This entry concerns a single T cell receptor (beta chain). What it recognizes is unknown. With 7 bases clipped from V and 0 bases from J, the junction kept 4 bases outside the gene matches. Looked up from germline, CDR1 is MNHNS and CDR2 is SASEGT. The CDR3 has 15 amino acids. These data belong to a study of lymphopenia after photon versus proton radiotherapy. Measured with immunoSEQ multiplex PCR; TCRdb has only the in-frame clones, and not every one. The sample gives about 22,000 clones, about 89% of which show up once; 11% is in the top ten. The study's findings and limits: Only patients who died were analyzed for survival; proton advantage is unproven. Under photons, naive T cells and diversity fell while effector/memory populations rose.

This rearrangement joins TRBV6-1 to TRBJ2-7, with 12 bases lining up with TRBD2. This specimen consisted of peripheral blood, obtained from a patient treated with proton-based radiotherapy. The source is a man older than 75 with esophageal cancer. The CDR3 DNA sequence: TGTGCCAGCACCCTGACTAGCGGGGGCTCCTACGAGCAGTACTTC. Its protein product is CASTLTSGGSYEQYF.